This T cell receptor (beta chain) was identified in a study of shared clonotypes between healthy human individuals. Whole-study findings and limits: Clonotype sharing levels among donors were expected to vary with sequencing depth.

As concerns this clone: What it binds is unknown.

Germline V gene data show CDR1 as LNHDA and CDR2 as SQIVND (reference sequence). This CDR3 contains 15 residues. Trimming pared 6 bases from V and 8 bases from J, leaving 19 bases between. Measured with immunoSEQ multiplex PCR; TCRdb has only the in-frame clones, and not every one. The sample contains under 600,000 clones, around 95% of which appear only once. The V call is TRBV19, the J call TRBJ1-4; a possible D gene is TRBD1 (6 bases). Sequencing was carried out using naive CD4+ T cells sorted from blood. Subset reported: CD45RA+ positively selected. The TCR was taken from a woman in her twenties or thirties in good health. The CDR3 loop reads CASRKTQPGQEKLFF. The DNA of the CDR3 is TGTGCCAGTAGAAAAACACAGCCGGGACAAGAAAAACTGTTTTTT. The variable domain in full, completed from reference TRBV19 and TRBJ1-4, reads DGGITQSPKYLFRKEGQNVTLSCEQNLNHDAMYWYRQDPGQGLRLIYYSQIVNDFQKGDIAEGYSVSREKKESFPLTVTSAQKNPTAFYLCASRKTQPGQEKLFFGSGTQLSVL.